This T cell receptor beta chain comes out of a study of response to subunit inactivated influenza vaccine listed by TCRdb under 2018. Regarding the research as a whole: Deep quantitative profiling of the T cell receptor repertoire was used in the study to follow responses to a trivalent subunit inactivated influenza vaccine. Summary of the overall study and its limitations: The authors proposed that each seasonal influenza vaccination may bring in only a limited number of new T cells.

Preparation of the library involved RT-PCR. TCRdb lists the instrument as Illumina HiSeq 2500. TCRdb handled the public reads itself, with Q25 trimming in fastp and clone calling in MiXCR, and kept productive beta chains. Rows with one shared CDR3 protein collapse into an entry with the most common genes and DNA. A total of 400,000 to 550,000 distinct CDR3 sequences appear in this sample, 25% of them only once. The top ten clonotypes cover approximately 1.9% of the sample. This clonotype has a handful of counts. This receptor's antigen is unknown. Nothing much larger sits one base from this clone, and base qualities are not available. The TCR originated in a man between 45 and 60 years old who received an inactivated influenza vaccine. Donor details come from another sample of the same person, matched by shared clones. The sequenced sample was CD4+ T cells sorted from PBMCs, obtained 4 to 6 days after vaccination.

The CDR3 is CSAPRASGRSTDTQYF. The DNA sequence is as follows: TGCAGTGCTCCAAGGGCTAGCGGGAGGAGCACAGATACGCAGTATTTT. In this chain, TRBV20-1 is recombined with TRBJ2-3, with 11 bases aligning to TRBD2. The CDR3 covers 16 residues, taking in both the cysteine and the phenylalanine. Only the CDR3 region is kept as DNA, spanning 48 bases read in frame from base 1. CDR1 and CDR2 (DFQATT, SNEGSKA) derive from the germline V gene (reference sequence). After removal of 5 bases from V and 0 bases from J, the junction retains 7 bases not matched to a gene.